This entry is about one T cell receptor (beta chain). Its antigen is undetermined. Regions amplified from RNA transcripts were the TCR beta CDR3 regions. An initial round of RT-PCR targeting the TCR CDR3 relied on the HTBI primer set. TCRdb recomputed calls from the multiplex PCR reads with MiXCR, one row per CDR3 protein. Of about 52,000 distinct CDR3 sequences listed, around half are singletons. 10 ml of fresh peripheral blood supplied the PBMCs. The record originates from a study of T cells in Graves' hyperthyroidism and ophthalmopathy. Study-wide results and limits: Model-based prediction identified ophthalmopathy a median around 6.5 months prior to its onset.

Looked up from germline, CDR1 is SGHVS and CDR2 is FNYEAQ. The CDR3 totals 13 residues. Trimming cost V 1 base and J 6 bases; bases outside gene matches: 3. The chain uses TRBV7-6 and TRBJ2-7; 7 positions agree with TRBD1. The receptor was isolated from a woman between 45 and 65 years old with Graves' ophthalmopathy. The specimen was blood. The chain's CDR3 is CASSLEDRREQYF. CDR3 DNA sequence: TGTGCCAGCAGCTTAGAGGACAGGCGCGAGCAGTACTTC.